These 11 T cell receptor beta chains share one sample of origin, sequenced in a study of Tregs in tolerant kidney transplant recipients (dated by TCRdb to about 2019). Library creation used the immunoSEQ multiplex PCR assay. Sourced from immuneACCESS, this table was stored by TCRdb with only in-frame sequences that have V and J called. A share of the clones is absent; for the studies checked, an unresolved V gene accounts for under half, and the remainder has no known explanation. Present in this sample are 81,000 or so clones, 91% of which were seen just once. The ten biggest clones cover more than 1.5% of the sample. The transplants used related donors with nonmyeloablative bone marrow transplantation, and mixed chimerism in the human trials was transient. The sample was CD4+ T cells from blood (PBMCs), taken 24 months after the transplant. The receptors stem from a human patient who received a combined kidney and bone marrow transplant. Following transplantation, part of the T cell population may be supplied by the graft donor rather than the patient.

The chain joins TRBV30 to TRBJ1-1; D remains ambiguous. V gave up 3 bases and J gave up 0 bases, with 11 bases separating them. The CDR3 runs 14 residues. The germline V gene has CDR1 GTSNPN and CDR2 SVGIG (reference sequence). The CDR3 DNA reads TGTGCCTGGAGACCTAAAGATTTGAACACTGAAGCTTTCTTT. This encodes CAWRPKDLNTEAFF.

This clone was seen once. The chain is built from TRBV4-1 and TRBJ2-5; TRBD2 is a possible D gene (6 bases). Gene TRBJ2-7 matches the end of the DNA better, so the J call may be wrong. Germline assignment: CDR1 MGHRA and CDR2 YSYEKL. This CDR3 spans 18 amino acids. CDR3 loop: CASSQDGGTVSYAYEQYF. Here the CDR3 DNA reads TGCGCCAGCAGCCAAGATGGGGGGACCGTATCGTATGCCTACGAGCAGTACTTC.

The chain links TRBV5-1 to TRBJ2-3; 11 bases fit TRBD2. This CDR3 comprises 15 residues. Trimming at V came to 4 bases and at J to 2 bases, leaving 3 bases not matched to a gene. Germline CDR1 reads SGHRS; CDR2 reads YFSETQ. This chain's CDR3 is CASSQGLADTDTQYF. For the CDR3, the DNA is TGCGCCAGCAGCCAGGGACTAGCGGACACAGATACGCAGTATTTT.

V and J are TRBV9 and TRBJ2-7, with 7 bases lining up with TRBD1. Trimming took 4 bases from V and 2 from J; bases not matched to a gene: 9. The CDR3 spans 15 residues. Germline V gives CDR1 SGDLS, CDR2 YYNGEE. The CDR3 sequence: CASSPRGDSTYEQYF. In DNA, the CDR3 is TGTGCCAGCAGCCCCAGAGGGGACAGCACCTACGAGCAGTACTTC. Filled out from reference TRBV9 and TRBJ2-7, the complete variable domain reads DSGVTQTPKHLITATGQRVTLRCSPRSGDLSVYWYQQSLDQGLQFLIQYYNGEERAKGNILERFSAQQFPDLHSELNLSSLELGDSALYFCASSPRGDSTYEQYFGPGTRLTVT.

The rearrangement uses TRBV7-2 and TRBJ2-7; possible D gene TRBD1, 5 bases. The CDR3 runs 13 residues. Between the trimmed V and J ends, which lost 5 bases and 0 bases, there was a span of 8 bases. Germline V gene lookup returns CDR1 SGHTA and CDR2 FQGNSA. The CDR3 DNA reads TGTGCCAGCAGCCGACAGTTCTCCTACGAGCAGTACTTC. It codes for CASSRQFSYEQYF. Using reference TRBV7-2 and TRBJ2-7 for the parts outside the CDR3, the full variable domain is GAGVSQSPSNKVTEKGKDVELRCDPISGHTALYWYRQSLGQGLEFLIYFQGNSAPDKSGLPSDRFSAERTGGSVSTLTIQRTQQEDSAVYLCASSRQFSYEQYFGPGTRLTVT.

This sequence joins TRBV7-2 and TRBJ2-4; D gene uncertain. Germline CDR1 is SGHTA and CDR2 is FQGNSA. The CDR3 is made up of 14 amino acids. With 5 bases removed from V and 7 bases from J, the gap between germline ends came to 15 bases. The CDR3 DNA reads TGTGCCAGCAGCCAGACAAACCCTCGGAACATTCAGTACTTC. Amino acid sequence: CASSQTNPRNIQYF.

The chain has TRBV6-6 and TRBJ2-7, with D unclear. V lost 1 base and J 0 bases, leaving 10 bases between the germline ends. From germline, CDR1 is MNHNY and CDR2 SVGAGI (reference sequence). The CDR3 has 15 residues. The CDR3 DNA reads as TGTGCCAGCAGTTACTTCGGGTCTAGCTCCTACGAGCAGTACTTC. Protein: CASSYFGSSSYEQYF.

The CDR3 region has the DNA TGTGCCAGCAGTTTTAGCCCCGGCCCCTACTATGGCTACACCTTC. It codes for CASSFSPGPYYGYTF. The chain recombines TRBV27 with TRBJ1-2; D not certain. The CDR3 consists of 15 residues. The germline CDR1 and CDR2 sequences are MNHEY and SMNVEV (reference sequence). V lost 3 bases to trimming and J lost 3 bases, with 14 bases between them.

The V gene is TRBV7-9, the J gene TRBJ2-3; D is uncertain. This CDR3 is built from 14 residues. With 1 base removed from V and 3 bases from J, the gap between germline ends came to 8 bases. Germline CDR1 and CDR2: SEHNR and FQNEAQ (reference sequence). CDR3 nucleotide sequence: TGTGCCAGCAGCTTAGGGCGCGGTACAGATACGCAGTATTTT. It translates to CASSLGRGTDTQYF.

The J gene is TRBJ1-1, the V gene TRBV5-1, with D maybe TRBD1 (5 bases). V was pared by 6 bases and J by 0 bases, with 9 bases between. Germline CDR1 is SGHRS and CDR2 is YFSETQ. The CDR3 runs 13 residues. The CDR3 region has the DNA TGCGCCAGCAATGCAGGGCTGAACACTGAAGCTTTCTTT. Translating it yields CASNAGLNTEAFF.

The V gene is TRBV11-1, the J gene TRBJ1-2; TRBD1 might be the D (6 bases). This CDR3 comprises 13 residues. Germline loops: CDR1 SGHAT, CDR2 FQDESV (reference sequence). With 3 bases removed from V and 6 bases from J, the gap between germline ends came to 11 bases. The CDR3 region is CASSFYRDNGYTF. CDR3 in DNA: TGTGCCAGCAGCTTTTACAGGGACAATGGCTACACCTTC. The full variable domain, with the rest looked up from reference TRBV11-1 and TRBJ1-2, is EAEVAQSPRYKITEKSQAVAFWCDPISGHATLYWYRQILGQGPELLVQFQDESVVDDSQLPKDRFSAERLKGVDSTLKIQPAELGDSAMYLCASSFYRDNGYTFGSGTRLTVV.